This TCR beta chain was identified in a study of post-analysis software for immune sequencing data. Notes on the study in general: TRBV segments more frequent in patients than in controls numbered roughly 5 and included TRBV5-6, TRBV5-1 and TRBV20-1.

In regard to this clonotype: The antigen remains unidentified.

Built from TCR beta cDNA, the libraries had unique molecular identifiers in them. TCRdb re-called the PCR reads with MiXCR, one entry per CDR3 protein. This sample has hundreds of thousands of distinct CDR3 sequences, with 55% to 60% found just once. V was clipped by 1 base and J by 0 bases, with 7 bases between them. Germline CDR1 reads SGHTA; CDR2 reads FQGNSA. The CDR3 length is 15 residues. The TCR comes from a girl aged 2-9 years with multiple sclerosis. V gene TRBV7-2 combines with J gene TRBJ1-5, with D uncertain. Sequences were obtained from blood. The CDR3 region is CASSLVHDSNQPQHF. The CDR3 DNA sequence: TGTGCCAGCAGCTTAGTACACGATAGCAATCAGCCCCAGCATTTT.